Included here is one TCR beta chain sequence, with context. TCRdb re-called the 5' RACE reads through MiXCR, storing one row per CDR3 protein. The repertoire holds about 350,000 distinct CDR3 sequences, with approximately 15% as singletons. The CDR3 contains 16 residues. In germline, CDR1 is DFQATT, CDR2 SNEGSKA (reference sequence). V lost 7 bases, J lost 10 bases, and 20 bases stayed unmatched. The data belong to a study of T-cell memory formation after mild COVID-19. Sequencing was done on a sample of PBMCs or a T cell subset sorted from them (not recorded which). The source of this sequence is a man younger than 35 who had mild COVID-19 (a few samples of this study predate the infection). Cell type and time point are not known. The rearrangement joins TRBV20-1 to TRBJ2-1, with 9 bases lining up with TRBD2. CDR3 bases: TGCAGTGTACTCTTGCCCGGGACTAGCCCCTCCGGGGAGCAGTTCTTC. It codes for CSVLLPGTSPSGEQFF.